The sequence of this T cell receptor (beta chain) was determined in a study of blood T cell repertoires in COVID-19. Trimming took 9 bases from V and 5 from J; bases not matched to a gene: 4. Germline V gene data show CDR1 as WNHNN and CDR2 as SYGVQD (reference sequence). The CDR3 is 13 residues long. Original processing notes: Reference gene primer amplification gave nucleated cell count estimates. This table comes from immunoSEQ multiplex PCR, and its TCRdb copy is limited to in-frame clones, with some not included. The V and J calls and the clone size are those of that table, but D and trimming were determined from the DNA. Among around 320,000 clones listed, about 90% were seen once.

The receptor comes from a man aged 18 to 29 with active or convalescent COVID-19. This rearrangement joins TRBV10-1 to TRBJ1-5; 10 nucleotides line up with TRBD1. Sample: peripheral blood. The CDR3 coding sequence is TGCGCCAGTCGACAGGGGGCCGATCAGCCCCAGCATTTT. It encodes CASRQGADQPQHF.